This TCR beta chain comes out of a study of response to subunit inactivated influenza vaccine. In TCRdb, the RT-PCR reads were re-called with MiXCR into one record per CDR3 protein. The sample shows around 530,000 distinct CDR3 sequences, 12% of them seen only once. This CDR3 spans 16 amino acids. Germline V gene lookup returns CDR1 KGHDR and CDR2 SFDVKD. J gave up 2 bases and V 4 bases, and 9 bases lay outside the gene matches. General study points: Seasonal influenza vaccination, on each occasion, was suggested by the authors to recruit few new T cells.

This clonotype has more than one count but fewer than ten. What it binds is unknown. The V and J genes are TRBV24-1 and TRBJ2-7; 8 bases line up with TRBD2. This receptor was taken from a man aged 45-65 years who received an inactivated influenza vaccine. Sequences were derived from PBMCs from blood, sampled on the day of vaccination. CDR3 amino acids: CATSESGTRSAYEQYF. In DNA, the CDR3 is TGTGCCACCAGTGAGTCCGGGACTAGGAGTGCCTACGAGCAGTACTTC.